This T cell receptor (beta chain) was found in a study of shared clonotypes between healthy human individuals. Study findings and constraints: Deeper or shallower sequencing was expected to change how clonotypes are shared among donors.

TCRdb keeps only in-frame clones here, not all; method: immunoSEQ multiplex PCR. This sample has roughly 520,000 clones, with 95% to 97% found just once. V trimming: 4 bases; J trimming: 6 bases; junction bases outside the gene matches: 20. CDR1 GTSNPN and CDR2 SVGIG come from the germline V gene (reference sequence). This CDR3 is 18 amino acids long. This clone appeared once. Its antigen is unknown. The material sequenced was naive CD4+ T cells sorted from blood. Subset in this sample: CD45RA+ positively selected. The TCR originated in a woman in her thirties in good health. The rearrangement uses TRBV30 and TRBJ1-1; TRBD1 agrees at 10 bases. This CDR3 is CAWNRDKTGGAKGAEAFF. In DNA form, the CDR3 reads TGTGCCTGGAACCGAGACAAGACAGGGGGCGCAAAGGGGGCTGAAGCTTTCTTT.